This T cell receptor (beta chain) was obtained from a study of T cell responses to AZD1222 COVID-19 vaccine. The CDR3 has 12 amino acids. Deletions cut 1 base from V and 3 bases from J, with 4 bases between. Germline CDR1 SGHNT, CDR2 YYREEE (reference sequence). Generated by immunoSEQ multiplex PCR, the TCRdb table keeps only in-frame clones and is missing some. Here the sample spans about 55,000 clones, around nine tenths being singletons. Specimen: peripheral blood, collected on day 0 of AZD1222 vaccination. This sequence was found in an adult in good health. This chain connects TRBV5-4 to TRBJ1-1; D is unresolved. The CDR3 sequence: CASSLRDTEAFF. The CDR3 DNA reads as TGTGCCAGCAGCTTGAGGGACACTGAAGCTTTCTTT.